This T cell receptor (beta chain) was recorded in a study of cytomegalovirus exposure and HLA in healthy donors. The CDR3 sequence is 16 residues long. V lost 0 bases, J lost 3 bases, and 10 bases lay in between. CDR1 SGHRS and CDR2 YFSETQ come from the germline V gene. Primers: 60 Vbeta forward and 13 Jbeta reverse. The table came from immunoSEQ multiplex PCR; TCRdb's copy has only in-frame clones and leaves some out. Of over 75,000 clones listed, roughly 86% were seen once; the top ten hold 5.6%. This sequence originates from a young woman in good health and CMV-seropositive. The V and J genes are TRBV5-1 and TRBJ1-6; weak D call: TRBD1 (6 bases). The sample taken for sequencing was PBMCs. The CDR3 DNA follows: TGCGCCAGCAGCTTGGCGGAAGGGGGCTATAATTCACCCCTCCACTTT. Amino acid sequence: CASSLAEGGYNSPLHF.